Following are 10 T cell receptor beta chains from one sample sequenced in a study of T cells after yellow fever vaccination. TCRdb fed the 5' RACE reads into MiXCR, producing one record per CDR3 protein. The table has 300,000 to 350,000 distinct CDR3 sequences, 3% to 4.5% seen once. Source: PBMCs, taken 5 days after the yellow fever booster vaccination. Receptor source: a man aged 18 to 30 who received the YFV17D yellow fever vaccine.

This chain joins TRBV20-1 and TRBJ2-5; D tentatively reads TRBD1 or TRBD2 (7 bases each). This CDR3 contains 16 residues. The V end lost 2 bases, the J end lost 7 bases, and 23 bases lay between the germline ends. The V gene's germline CDR1 is DFQATT and CDR2 SNEGSKA (reference sequence). CDR3 nucleotide sequence: TGCAGTGCTAGACAACCAGGGGGAGGGGACGATGTGACCCAGTACTTC. Translating gives CSARQPGGGDDVTQYF.

This chain links TRBV10-2 with TRBJ1-2, with 9 bases lining up with TRBD1. Looked up from germline, CDR1 is WSHSY and CDR2 is SAAADI. There are 12 residues in the CDR3. Trimming removed 8 bases from V and 8 bases from J; junction bases left unmatched: 6. DNA for the CDR3: TGCGCCAGCGCACAGGGGGCGGACGGCTACACCTTC. Its translation is CASAQGADGYTF.

This clonotype was observed a handful of times. V usage is TRBV9 and J usage is TRBJ1-6; 7 bases map to TRBD1. The CDR3 has 12 residues. Germline V CDR1 and CDR2: SGDLS, YYNGEE. Unmatched junction bases numbered 6, after V lost 3 bases and J lost 15 bases. Here the CDR3 DNA reads TGTGCCAGCAGCGGGACAGGCCAGAACCTCCACTTT. Translation gives CASSGTGQNLHF.

This clonotype was recorded a few times. This sequence joins TRBV14 and TRBJ2-2; the D is unclear. Between the trimmed V and J ends, which lost 1 base and 7 bases, there was a span of 13 bases. Germline V lookup: CDR1 SGHDN, CDR2 FVKESK. There are 15 residues in the CDR3. The CDR3 reads CASSQVGARNGELFF. The CDR3 DNA is TGTGCCAGCAGCCAAGTCGGCGCGCGTAACGGGGAGCTGTTTTTT.

This clonotype came up many times. The CDR3 here is CAISESGASSSRETQYF. Written as DNA, the CDR3 is TGTGCCATCAGTGAGTCCGGGGCAAGCTCCTCACGGGAGACCCAGTACTTC. This chain connects TRBV10-3 to TRBJ2-5; TRBD1 or TRBD2 may be the D gene (5 bases each). The CDR3 runs to 17 residues. V was cut by 0 bases and J by 5 bases, with 19 bases left in between. Germline values: CDR1 ENHRY, CDR2 SYGVKD.

This clonotype has a count of ten or more. V usage is TRBV5-1 and J usage is TRBJ2-1, with 7 bases matching TRBD2. This CDR3 region has 19 residues. J gave up 0 bases and V 5 bases, and 17 bases lay outside the gene matches. Germline CDR1 and CDR2: SGHRS and YFSETQ. The CDR3 protein is CASSPGTSGALSSYNEQFF. The DNA for the CDR3 is TGCGCCAGCAGTCCGGGAACCAGCGGGGCCCTTAGCTCCTACAATGAGCAGTTCTTC. The full variable domain, with the rest looked up from reference TRBV5-1 and TRBJ2-1, is KAGVTQTPRYLIKTRGQQVTLSCSPISGHRSVSWYQQTPGQGLQFLFEYFSETQRNKGNFPGRFSGRQFSNSRSEMNVSTLELGDSALYLCASSPGTSGALSSYNEQFFGPGTRLTVL.

J is TRBJ2-7 and V is TRBV29-1, with D possibly being TRBD1 (6 bases). The CDR3 has 12 amino acids. Germline V gene lookup returns CDR1 SQVTM and CDR2 ANQGSEA. With 7 bases removed from V and 7 bases from J, the gap between germline ends came to 17 bases. CDR3 sequence: CSALAGAREQYF. DNA for the CDR3: TGCAGCGCCCTGGCAGGGGCTCGGGAGCAGTACTTC.

This clonotype was seen many times. J is TRBJ2-3 and V is TRBV9; D perhaps matches TRBD1 (6 bases). CDR1 SGDLS and CDR2 YYNGEE come from the germline V gene. The CDR3 sequence is 16 residues long. V was trimmed by 3 bases and J by 5 bases, leaving 19 bases between them. The CDR3: CASSAQRGQGQDTQYF. CDR3 coding DNA: TGTGCCAGCAGCGCTCAACGAGGGCAGGGGCAAGATACGCAGTATTTT. The full variable domain, completed using reference TRBV9 and TRBJ2-3, is DSGVTQTPKHLITATGQRVTLRCSPRSGDLSVYWYQQSLDQGLQFLIQYYNGEERAKGNILERFSAQQFPDLHSELNLSSLELGDSALYFCASSAQRGQGQDTQYFGPGTRLTVL.

The V call is TRBV7-9, the J call TRBJ1-3; TRBD1 matches at 7 bases. CDR3 length equals 13 residues. Germline assignment: CDR1 SEHNR and CDR2 FQNEAQ (reference sequence). Trimming removed 4 bases from V and 7 bases from J; junction bases left unmatched: 4. Here the CDR3 reads CASSYGQANTIYF. CDR3 nucleotides: TGTGCCAGCAGCTATGGACAGGCCAACACCATATATTTT.

The table lists this clonotype with many counts. The chain combines TRBV6-2 or TRBV6-3 with TRBJ2-5; tentatively, D is TRBD2 (6 bases). CDR3 length: 11 amino acids. Trimming shortened V by 4 bases and J by 7 bases, and 7 bases separated the two germline ends. CDR1 and CDR2 (germline): MNHEY, SVGEGT. This CDR3 reads CASSSGVTQYF. Written as DNA, the CDR3 is TGTGCCAGCAGTTCGGGGGTGACCCAGTACTTC.